Below, one TCR beta chain is given with its context. Its target antigen remains unknown. No much larger clone exists at a distance of one base, and base qualities are not known. Library preparation was by the immunoSEQ multiplex PCR assay. RNA was extracted from all samples and reverse transcribed into cDNA, which served as template for TCR sequencing. First-strand cDNA was synthesized with SuperScript III using a 2:1 mix of oligo-dT and random hexamers. Amplification bias was assessed with a synthetic immune receptor repertoire, and residual bias was removed computationally. The authors' pipeline ran thus. Raw reads were preprocessed to remove errors, and CDR3 was defined by IMGT conventions from the conserved cysteine to phenylalanine. Clonality was calculated as 1 minus Shannon entropy normalized by log2 of the number of productive unique TCRs. CD4 or CD8 identity of scalp clones was inferred by cross-referencing scalp TCRbeta sequences with sorted blood CD4 and CD8 repertoires. Here the immuneACCESS table is served through TCRdb, limited to in-frame sequences with V and J called. Missing clones are a known gap in these copies; in checked studies unresolved V genes cover under half, and the rest lacks a known reason. Clone size and the V and J calls come from that table; the DNA yielded D and trimming. The sample records 180,000 or so clones, 67% of which are singletons. Of the sample, 10% to 12% is held by the ten largest clones.

This sample was included in a study of CD8+ T cells in alopecia areata (dated 2018 in TCRdb). Background on the whole study: Treated patients were enrolled in an open-label pilot trial of oral tofacitinib, 5 to 10 mg twice daily, for moderate-to-severe alopecia areata. Scalp clonality was compared across normal scalp (n=4), patchy alopecia areata scalp (n=8), and alopecia totalis/universalis scalp (n=8). Tofacitinib was given for 6 to 18 months, followed by 6 months of follow-up off drug to assess delayed response and recurrence. RNA was extracted with the PAXgene miRNA kit for fixed scalp, the miRNeasy kit for PBMCs, and the RNeasy kit for mouse skin. Amplification of TCRbeta CDR3 regions was done by immunoSEQ multiplex PCR using 35 Vbeta forward primers and 13 Jbeta reverse primers. Human TCRbeta sequencing covered scalp tissue and sorted CD4+ and CD8+ peripheral blood T cells from patchy and totalis/universalis alopecia areata patients and healthy controls. In both human patients and the C3H/HeJ mouse model, the study applied high-throughput TCRbeta sequencing to look at T cell clonal expansion in alopecia areata. Patients on tofacitinib were biopsied at baseline and after 4 and 24 weeks of treatment, and several of the patients also had a later scalp biopsy.

The time point tag for this specimen amounts to: baseline before oral tofacitinib. Lesional scalp punch biopsies and peripheral blood were obtained from alopecia areata patients. PBMCs were isolated by density centrifugation and stained for CD3, CD4 and CD8, after which CD4+ and CD8+ T cells were sorted on a FACSAria. What the study reported, not specific to this receptor: Compared with normal scalp, lesional scalp had higher clonality and more expanded CD8+ clones, particularly in alopecia totalis/universalis, a pattern that suggests antigenic drive. Scalp TCR repertoire analysis is complicated because resident alphabeta T cells in normal human skin are also sequenced, whereas mouse skin is dominated by gammadelta T cells. Shared TCR sequences between patients were less evident than in mice, which may be partly attributable to HLA diversity in the patient population.

This receptor was obtained from a human donor with alopecia areata. The sample was CD8+ T cells sorted from blood, taken at week 0.

The DNA is TGTGCCAGCAGCGAACGACAGGGGTACACCTACGAGCAGTACTTC. Translated, it gives CASSERQGYTYEQYF. The V gene is TRBV5-6 and the J gene is TRBJ2-7; 8 of the junction bases match TRBD1. From the cysteine up to the phenylalanine, the CDR3 has a length of 15 residues. Only the CDR3 DNA stays, 45 bases, in frame from base 1. The germline V gene encodes CDR1 SGHDT and CDR2 YYEEEE. Germline trimming: 4 bases from V, 2 bases from J; junction bases outside gene matches: 8.